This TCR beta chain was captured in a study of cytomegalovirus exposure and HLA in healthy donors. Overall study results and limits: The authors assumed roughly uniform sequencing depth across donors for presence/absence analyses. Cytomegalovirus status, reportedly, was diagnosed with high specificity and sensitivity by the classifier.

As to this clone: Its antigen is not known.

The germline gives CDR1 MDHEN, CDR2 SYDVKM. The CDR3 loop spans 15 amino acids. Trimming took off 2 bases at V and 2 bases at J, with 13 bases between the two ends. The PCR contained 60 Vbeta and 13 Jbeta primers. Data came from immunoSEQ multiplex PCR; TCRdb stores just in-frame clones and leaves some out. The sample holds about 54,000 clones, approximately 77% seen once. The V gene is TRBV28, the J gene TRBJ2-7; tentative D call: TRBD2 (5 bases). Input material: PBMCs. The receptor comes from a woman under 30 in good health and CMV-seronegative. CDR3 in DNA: TGTGCCAGCAGTTTAATGGCCAGCGGCCCCTACGAGCAGTACTTC. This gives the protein CASSLMASGPYEQYF.